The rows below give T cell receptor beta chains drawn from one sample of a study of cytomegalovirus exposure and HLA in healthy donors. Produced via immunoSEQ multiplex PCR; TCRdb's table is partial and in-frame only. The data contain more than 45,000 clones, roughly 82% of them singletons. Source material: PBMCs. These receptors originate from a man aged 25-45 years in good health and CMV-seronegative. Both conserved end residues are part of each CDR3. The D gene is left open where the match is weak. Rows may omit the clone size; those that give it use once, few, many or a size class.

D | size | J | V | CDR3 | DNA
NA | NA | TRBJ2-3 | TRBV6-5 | CASSYQRTSTDTQYF | TGTGCCAGCAGTTATCAAAGAACAAGCACAGATACGCAGTATTTT
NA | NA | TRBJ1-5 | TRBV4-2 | CASSQDVNGRGSNQPQHF | TGTGCCAGCAGCCAAGATGTAAATGGCAGGGGATCCAATCAGCCCCAGCATTTT
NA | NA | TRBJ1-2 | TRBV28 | CASSLEQGNYGYTF | TGTGCCAGCAGTTTAGAACAGGGTAACTATGGCTACACCTTC
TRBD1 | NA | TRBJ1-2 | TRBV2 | CASAGQGFSYGYTF | TGTGCCAGCGCAGGACAGGGGTTTTCCTATGGCTACACCTTC
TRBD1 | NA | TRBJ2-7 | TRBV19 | CASSRSTGGNEYEQYF | TGTGCCAGTAGTAGGTCGACAGGGGGAAATGAATACGAGCAGTACTTC
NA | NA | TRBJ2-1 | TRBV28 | CASRYRATYNEQFF | TGTGCCAGCAGGTACAGGGCCACCTACAATGAGCAGTTCTTC
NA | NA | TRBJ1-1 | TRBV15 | CATSGARTEAFF | TGTGCCACCAGCGGGGCTAGAACTGAAGCTTTCTTT
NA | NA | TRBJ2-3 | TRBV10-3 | CAISGSRQGTDTQYF | TGTGCCATCAGTGGATCAAGACAGGGCACAGATACGCAGTATTTT
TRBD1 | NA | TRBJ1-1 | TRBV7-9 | CASSSGGRGNTEAFF | TGTGCCAGCAGTTCAGGGGGCCGGGGGAACACTGAAGCTTTCTTT
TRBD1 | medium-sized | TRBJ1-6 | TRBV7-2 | CASSSEDRGGSSPLHF | TGTGCCAGCAGCTCAGAGGACAGGGGAGGGAGTTCACCCCTCCACTTT
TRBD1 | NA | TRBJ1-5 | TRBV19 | CASSTNPGQGNQPQHF | TGTGCCAGTAGTACTAACCCGGGACAGGGTAATCAGCCCCAGCATTTT
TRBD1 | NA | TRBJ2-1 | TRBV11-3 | CASSIQGSRYNEQFF | TGTGCCAGCAGCATACAGGGGTCCCGTTACAATGAGCAGTTCTTC
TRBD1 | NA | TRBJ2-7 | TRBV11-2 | CASSLEADRAYEQYF | TGTGCCAGCAGCCTCGAGGCGGACAGGGCGTACGAGCAGTACTTC
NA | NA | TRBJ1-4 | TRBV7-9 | CASSVRERANEKLFF | TGTGCCAGCAGCGTAAGGGAGAGAGCGAATGAAAAACTGTTTTTT
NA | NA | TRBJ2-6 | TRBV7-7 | CASGTGPGANVLTF | TGTGCTAGCGGAACAGGGCCTGGGGCCAACGTCCTGACTTTC
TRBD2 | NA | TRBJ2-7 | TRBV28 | CASSWGGSYEQYF | TGTGCCAGCTCATGGGGGGGCTCCTACGAGCAGTACTTC
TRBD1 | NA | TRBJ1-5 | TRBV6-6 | CASSSRDREYQPQHF | TGTGCCAGCAGTTCCCGGGACAGGGAATATCAGCCCCAGCATTTT
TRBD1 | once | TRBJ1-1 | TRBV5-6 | CASSLVGLEGASRAFF | TGTGCCAGCAGCTTGGTGGGCTTGGAGGGGGCGAGTAGGGCTTTCTTT
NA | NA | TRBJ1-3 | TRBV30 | CAWSVGQSSGNTIYF | TGTGCCTGGAGTGTAGGACAGAGCTCTGGAAACACCATATATTTT
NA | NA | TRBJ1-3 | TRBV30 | CAWSRTGNPGNTIYF | TGTGCCTGGAGTCGAACAGGGAACCCTGGAAACACCATATATTTT
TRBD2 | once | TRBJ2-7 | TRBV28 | CASSLWGLTSYEQYF | TGTGCCAGCAGTTTATGGGGACTAACCTCCTACGAGCAGTACTTC
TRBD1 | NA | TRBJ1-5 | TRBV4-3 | CASSHDRGHGQPQHF | TGCGCCAGCAGCCACGACAGGGGCCACGGCCAGCCCCAGCATTTT
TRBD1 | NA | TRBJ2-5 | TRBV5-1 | CASSLAGQGEETQYF | TGCGCCAGCAGCTTGGCCGGGCAGGGGGAAGAGACCCAGTACTTC
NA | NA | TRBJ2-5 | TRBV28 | CASSWGQGFQETQYF | TGTGCCAGCAGTTGGGGCCAGGGGTTTCAAGAGACCCAGTACTTC
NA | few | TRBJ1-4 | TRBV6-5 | CASTLTWARNEKLFF | TGTGCCAGCACCCTGACATGGGCCCGGAATGAAAAACTGTTTTTT
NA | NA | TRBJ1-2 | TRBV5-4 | CASSPLTPTNYGYTF | TGTGCCAGCAGCCCCCTGACACCGACAAACTATGGCTACACCTTC
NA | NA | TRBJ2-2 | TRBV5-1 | CASSSTDLLTGELFF | TGCGCCAGCAGCTCGACTGACCTTTTGACCGGGGAGCTGTTTTTT